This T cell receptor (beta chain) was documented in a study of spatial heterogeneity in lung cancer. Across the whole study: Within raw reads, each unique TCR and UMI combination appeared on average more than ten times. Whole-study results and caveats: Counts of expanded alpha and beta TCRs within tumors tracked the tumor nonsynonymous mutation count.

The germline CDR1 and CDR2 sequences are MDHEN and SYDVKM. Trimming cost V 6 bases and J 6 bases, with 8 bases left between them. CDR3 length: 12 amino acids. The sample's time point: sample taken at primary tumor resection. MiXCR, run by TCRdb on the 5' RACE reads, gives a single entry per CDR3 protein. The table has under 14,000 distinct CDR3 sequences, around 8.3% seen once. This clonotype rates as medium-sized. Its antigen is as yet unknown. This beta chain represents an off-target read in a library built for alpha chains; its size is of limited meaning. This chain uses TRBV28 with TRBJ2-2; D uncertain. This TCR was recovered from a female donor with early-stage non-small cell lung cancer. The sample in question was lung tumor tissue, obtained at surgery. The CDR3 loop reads CASRPVSGELFF. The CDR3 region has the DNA TGTGCCAGCAGACCGGTGTCCGGGGAGCTGTTTTTT.